These 18 T cell receptor beta chains were sequenced from one sample in a study of cytomegalovirus exposure and HLA in healthy donors. Researchers ran the PCR with 60 Vbeta and 13 Jbeta primers. Sequenced by immunoSEQ multiplex PCR; TCRdb stores in-frame clones only, minus some. Altogether some 170,000 clones are present, 80% to 85% being singletons, with the ten largest covering 0.95% to 1%. Material: PBMCs. These receptors were obtained from a girl aged 2-10 years in good health and CMV-seropositive.

V is TRBV30 and J is TRBJ1-5; the match to TRBD1 covers 12 bases. This CDR3 has 15 amino acids. CDR1 and CDR2 (germline): GTSNPN, SVGIG (reference sequence). Trimming cost V 3 bases and J 5 bases; bases outside gene matches: 5. CDR3 region: CAWRDRDRGHQPQHF. In DNA form, the CDR3 reads TGTGCCTGGAGAGACCGGGACAGGGGGCATCAGCCCCAGCATTTT.

The chain has TRBV9 and TRBJ1-3, with D tentatively TRBD1 (5 bases). Germline assignment: CDR1 SGDLS and CDR2 YYNGEE. V gave up 2 bases and J gave up 2 bases, with 14 bases separating them. CDR3 size: 16 residues. The CDR3 sequence is CASSVNPRATGNTIYF. CDR3 coding DNA: TGTGCCAGCAGCGTGAATCCCAGGGCGACTGGAAACACCATATATTTT.

This chain links TRBV28 with TRBJ1-4, with D perhaps matching TRBD1 (5 bases). The CDR3 is made up of 15 amino acids. V shed 6 bases and J shed 5 bases, with 16 bases lying between them. The V gene's germline CDR1 is MDHEN and CDR2 SYDVKM. The CDR3 reads CASSTQGPPNEKLFF. The CDR3 DNA sequence: TGTGCCAGCAGCACCCAGGGTCCCCCCAATGAAAAACTGTTTTTT.

The rearrangement links TRBV7-9 to TRBJ1-1; D is possibly TRBD1 (6 bases). CDR1 and CDR2 (germline): SEHNR, FQNEAQ (reference sequence). The CDR3 extends over 14 amino acids. The germline V and J ends were trimmed by 4 bases and 3 bases, with 12 bases remaining between them. The CDR3 coding sequence is TGTGCCAGCAGCTCGCTTGAGGGGGACACTGAAGCTTTCTTT. Its protein product is CASSSLEGDTEAFF. Using reference TRBV7-9 and TRBJ1-1 for the parts outside the CDR3, the full variable domain is DTGVSQNPRHKITKRGQNVTFRCDPISEHNRLYWYRQTLGQGPEFLTYFQNEAQLEKSRLLSDRFSAERPKGSFSTLEIQRTEQGDSAMYLCASSSLEGDTEAFFGQGTRLTVV.

Turning to this clone: One end of the junction is discordant with germline, which a read error may explain. The chain has TRBV7-7 and TRBJ2-1, with 8 bases that match TRBD2. CDR1 is SSHAT, CDR2 FNYEAQ, per germline (reference sequence). The CDR3 sequence is 15 residues long. The CDR3 DNA is TGTGCTAGCAGCCCGTACCTAGCGGGTCTCAATGAGCAGTTCTTC. Its translation is CASSPYLAGLNEQFF.

This chain joins TRBV6-5 and TRBJ1-1; 7 nucleotides agree with TRBD1. V trimming: 4 bases; J trimming: 7 bases; junction bases outside the gene matches: 12. CDR1 and CDR2 from the germline V gene are MNHEY and SVGAGI. The CDR3 extends over 15 amino acids. The CDR3 here is CASSLDRTFEGEAFF. CDR3 in DNA: TGTGCCAGCAGTTTGGACAGGACCTTTGAGGGTGAAGCTTTCTTT.

This chain's CDR3 is CSVEGGGPSSTDTQYF. The CDR3 coding sequence is TGCAGCGTTGAAGGAGGGGGACCGTCCAGCACAGATACGCAGTATTTT. This sequence joins TRBV29-1 and TRBJ2-3, with a possible D match to TRBD1 (6 bases). Germline V gene data show CDR1 as SQVTM and CDR2 as ANQGSEA. CDR3 length: 16 residues. Trimming removed 1 base from V and 0 bases from J, with 14 bases in between.

The chain employs TRBV7-8 and TRBJ2-5, with 9 bases aligning to TRBD2. This CDR3 has 16 amino acids. Germline lookup yields CDR1 SGHVS and CDR2 FQNEAQ. V shed 5 bases and J 5 bases; nucleotides not matched to a gene: 12. The CDR3 DNA is TGTGCCAGCAGCGCCCGCGAAGCGGGAGGCGGGGAGACCCAGTACTTC. Translating it yields CASSAREAGGGETQYF.

V gene TRBV27 combines with J gene TRBJ1-4, with D unresolved. The CDR3 runs 14 residues. CDR1 and CDR2 (germline): MNHEY, SMNVEV (reference sequence). V dropped 6 bases and J dropped 3 bases, with 11 bases sitting between them. The chain's CDR3 is CASSGIDSNEKLFF. For the CDR3, the DNA is TGTGCCAGCAGCGGGATCGACTCTAATGAAAAACTGTTTTTT.

The rearrangement links TRBV7-9 to TRBJ1-4; 7 bases agree with TRBD1. J gave up 8 bases and V 7 bases, and 10 bases lay outside the gene matches. In germline, CDR1 is SEHNR, CDR2 FQNEAQ (reference sequence). The CDR3 is made up of 14 amino acids. CDR3 DNA sequence: TGTGCCAGCACCGCCACAGGGGCGTGGGAAAAACTGTTTTTT. It specifies CASTATGAWEKLFF. The variable domain in full, with the rest retrieved from reference TRBV7-9 and TRBJ1-4, is DTGVSQNPRHKITKRGQNVTFRCDPISEHNRLYWYRQTLGQGPEFLTYFQNEAQLEKSRLLSDRFSAERPKGSFSTLEIQRTEQGDSAMYLCASTATGAWEKLFFGSGTQLSVL.

This clone was observed once. The V gene is TRBV28, the J gene TRBJ1-2; weak D call: TRBD1 (5 bases). The CDR3 is 15 residues long. Germline CDR1 reads MDHEN; CDR2 reads SYDVKM. The V end was cut by 5 bases, the J end by 5 bases, with 18 bases between. The CDR3 coding sequence is TGTGCCAGCAGTAATAAATTCAGGGCTCGGTATGGCTACACCTTC. This codes for CASSNKFRARYGYTF.

This clone showed up just once. The chain combines TRBV28 with TRBJ1-5, with unresolved D. CDR3 length: 11 amino acids. V was shortened by 5 bases and J by 4 bases, with 3 bases between the two germline ends. The V gene's germline CDR1 is MDHEN and CDR2 SYDVKM. The DNA of the CDR3 is TGTGCCAGCAGTATAAATCAGCCCCAGCATTTT. Amino acid sequence: CASSINQPQHF.

V and J are TRBV28 and TRBJ2-2; TRBD2 aligns across 9 bases. V gave up 9 bases and J gave up 9 bases; unmatched junction bases: 2. Germline values: CDR1 MDHEN, CDR2 SYDVKM. The CDR3 has 11 residues. In DNA, the CDR3 is TGTGCCAGTAGCGGGAGATGGGAGCTGTTTTTT. This encodes CASSGRWELFF. Filled out from reference TRBV28 and TRBJ2-2, the complete variable domain reads DVKVTQSSRYLVKRTGEKVFLECVQDMDHENMFWYRQDPGLGLRLIYFSYDVKMKEKGDIPEGYSVSREKKERFSLILESASTNQTSMYLCASSGRWELFFGEGSRLTVL.

This rearrangement joins TRBV10-1 to TRBJ2-3; 7 bases match TRBD2. This CDR3 is built from 15 residues. J gave up 2 bases and V 0 bases, and 2 bases lay outside the gene matches. CDR1 and CDR2 from the germline V gene are WNHNN and SYGVQD (reference sequence). CDR3 sequence reads: CASSESGGITDTQYF. For the CDR3, the DNA is TGCGCCAGCAGTGAGTCGGGGGGGATCACAGATACGCAGTATTTT.

The table lists this clone with a count of one. The J gene is TRBJ2-1, the V gene TRBV5-4; 9 nucleotides align to TRBD2. Germline assignment: CDR1 SGHNT and CDR2 YYREEE (reference sequence). V shed 0 bases, J shed 5 bases, and the junction held 0 bases outside the gene matches. The CDR3 extends over 14 amino acids. The CDR3 region has the DNA TGTGCCAGCAGCTTGGGACTAGCGGACAATGAGCAGTTCTTC. Translating it yields CASSLGLADNEQFF.

This clone has a single count. The chain has TRBV28 and TRBJ2-5; the D gene is possibly TRBD1 (5 bases). The end of the DNA aligns better with TRBJ2-7, so the J call may be wrong. This CDR3 is 14 amino acids long. In germline, CDR1 is MDHEN, CDR2 SYDVKM. The CDR3 DNA follows: TGTGCCAGCAGGTCTCTGGACAATTACCACGAGCAGTACTTC. It specifies CASRSLDNYHEQYF.

In its sample, this clone was seen once. The V gene is TRBV5-4, the J gene TRBJ1-5; 7 positions match TRBD1. This CDR3 contains 13 residues. CDR1 and CDR2 (germline): SGHNT, YYREEE (reference sequence). Unmatched junction bases numbered 7, after V lost 4 bases and J lost 9 bases. The CDR3 is CASSPDRVGPQHF. Here the CDR3 DNA reads TGTGCCAGCAGCCCTGACAGGGTAGGGCCCCAGCATTTT.

The chain uses TRBV2 and TRBJ2-2; TRBD2 matches 12 bases. The junction had 3 bases not matched to a gene; V was cut back by 4 bases and J by 0 bases. The CDR3 covers 17 residues. Germline V gene data show CDR1 as SNHLY and CDR2 as FYNNEI. CDR3 DNA: TGTGCCAGCAGTGGGACTAGCGGGACTACGAACACCGGGGAGCTGTTTTTT. Its protein product is CASSGTSGTTNTGELFF.